Listed below are T cell receptor beta chains from one sample, sequenced in a study of T cells in Graves' hyperthyroidism and ophthalmopathy. TCRdb recomputed calls from the multiplex PCR reads with MiXCR, one row per CDR3 protein. This repertoire shows hundreds of thousands of distinct CDR3 sequences, about 17% found once; its top ten account for 28%. Sample: blood. The receptor set was obtained from a woman younger than 35 with Graves' ophthalmopathy. CDR3s include the opening cysteine and the closing phenylalanine or tryptophan. Each record gives: V gene, J gene, clone size, CDR3 protein. Some rows have no size entry. The others give once, few or many, or a class for an expanded clone.

>TRBV12-3/TRBV12-4|TRBJ2-6|many
CASSLQGRVSGANVLTF
>TRBV5-4|TRBJ2-3|many
CASSLGTVAADTQYF
>TRBV7-3|TRBJ2-5|-
CASNPTVRTSGGAQETQYF
>TRBV4-2|TRBJ2-7|many
CASSQDGLLNYEQYF
>TRBV10-3|TRBJ2-2|many
CANTGQPTGELFF
>TRBV14|TRBJ2-7|many
CASSHRWSRDRDSEQYF
>TRBV20-1|TRBJ2-7|many
CSANGGQAHSYEQYF
>TRBV11-3|TRBJ1-5|many
CASSLGGDQPQHF
>TRBV19|TRBJ1-1|many
CASSPGIGQRKNTEAFF
>TRBV7-2|TRBJ2-5|many
CASSPLGGYNQETQYF
>TRBV12-3/TRBV12-4|TRBJ1-3|many
CASSLASRAHTIYF
>TRBV28|TRBJ1-1|many
CASSFPGTGGTEAFF
>TRBV3-1|TRBJ1-2|few
CASSRQGARDGYTF
>TRBV3-1|TRBJ2-1|-
CASSQDLGGSSYNEQFF
>TRBV29-1|TRBJ1-2|many
CSVEDLVGTTNYGYTF
>TRBV2|TRBJ2-3|many
CASTEELSPTHRDTQYF
>TRBV6-2/TRBV6-3|TRBJ2-4|many
CASSYSSQLAGANIQYF
>TRBV30|TRBJ1-1|many
CACHRVGNTEAFF
>TRBV6-1|TRBJ2-2|many
CASNRGLNTGELFF
>TRBV20-1|TRBJ2-5|many
CSANSGSPQETQYF
>TRBV28|TRBJ2-5|-
CASSLGGLAGGPGETQYF
>TRBV6-1|TRBJ1-6|many
CTSSEAWSASHNSPLHF
>TRBV30|TRBJ1-2|many
CAWGETNYGYTF
>TRBV19|TRBJ2-3|-
CASSTSWGLAKDTQYF
>TRBV28|TRBJ2-1|many
CASSSTSGGESNEQFF
>TRBV2|TRBJ1-5|many
CASSGQGDNQPQHF
>TRBV4-3|TRBJ2-7|many
CASSRGLAGGYEQYF